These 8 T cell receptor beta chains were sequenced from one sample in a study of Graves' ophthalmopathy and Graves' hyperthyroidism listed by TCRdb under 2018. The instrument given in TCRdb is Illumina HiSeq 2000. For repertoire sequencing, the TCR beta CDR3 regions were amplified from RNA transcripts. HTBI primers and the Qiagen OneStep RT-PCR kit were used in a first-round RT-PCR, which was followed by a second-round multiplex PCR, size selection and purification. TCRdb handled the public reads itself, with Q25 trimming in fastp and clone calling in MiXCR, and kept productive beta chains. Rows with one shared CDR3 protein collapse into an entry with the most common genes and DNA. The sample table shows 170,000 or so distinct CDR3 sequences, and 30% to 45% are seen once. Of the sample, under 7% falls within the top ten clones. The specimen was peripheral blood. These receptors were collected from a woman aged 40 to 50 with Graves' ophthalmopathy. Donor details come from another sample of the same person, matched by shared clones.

CDR3 in amino acids: CASSLVRGLGGEQYF. CDR3 DNA: TGTGCCAGCAGCTTAGTCCGGGGGCTGGGGGGCGAGCAGTACTTC. This chain links TRBV11-2 with TRBJ2-7, with D possibly being TRBD1 or TRBD2 (6 bases each). The CDR3 spans 15 residues. Germline assignment: CDR1 SGHAT and CDR2 FQNNGV. V shed 1 base and J shed 6 bases, with 16 bases lying between them. The full variable domain, rest sourced from reference TRBV11-2 and TRBJ2-7, is EAGVAQSPRYKIIEKRQSVAFWCNPISGHATLYWYQQILGQGPKLLIQFQNNGVVDDSQLPKDRFSAERLKGVDSTLKIQPAKLEDSAVYLCASSLVRGLGGEQYFGPGTRLTVT.

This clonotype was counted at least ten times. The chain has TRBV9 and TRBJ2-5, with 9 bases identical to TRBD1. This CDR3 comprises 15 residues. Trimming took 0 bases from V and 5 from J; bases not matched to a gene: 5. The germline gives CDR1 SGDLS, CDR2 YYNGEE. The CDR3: CASSVVGDRVETQYF. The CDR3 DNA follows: TGTGCCAGCAGCGTAGTGGGGGACAGGGTCGAGACCCAGTACTTC.

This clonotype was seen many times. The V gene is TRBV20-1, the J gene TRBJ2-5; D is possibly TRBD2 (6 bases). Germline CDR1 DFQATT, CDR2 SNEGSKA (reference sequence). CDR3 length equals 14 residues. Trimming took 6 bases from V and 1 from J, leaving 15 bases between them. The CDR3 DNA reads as TGCAGTGCACGTTGGAGGGCCCCCCAAGAGACCCAGTACTTC. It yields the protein CSARWRAPQETQYF.

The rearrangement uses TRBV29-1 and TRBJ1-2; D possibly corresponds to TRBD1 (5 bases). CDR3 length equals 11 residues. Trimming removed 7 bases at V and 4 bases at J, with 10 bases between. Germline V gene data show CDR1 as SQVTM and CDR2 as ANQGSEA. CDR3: CSDGTVYGYTF. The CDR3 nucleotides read TGCAGCGACGGGACGGTCTATGGCTACACCTTC.

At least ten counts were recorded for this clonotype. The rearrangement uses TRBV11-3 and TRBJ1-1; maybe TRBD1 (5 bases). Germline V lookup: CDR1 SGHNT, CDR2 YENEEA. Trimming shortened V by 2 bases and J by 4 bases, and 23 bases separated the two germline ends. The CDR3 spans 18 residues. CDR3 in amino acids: CASSLLGNVGVVGTEAFF. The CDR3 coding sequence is TGTGCCAGCAGCTTATTGGGGAATGTGGGGGTTGTTGGCACTGAAGCTTTCTTT.

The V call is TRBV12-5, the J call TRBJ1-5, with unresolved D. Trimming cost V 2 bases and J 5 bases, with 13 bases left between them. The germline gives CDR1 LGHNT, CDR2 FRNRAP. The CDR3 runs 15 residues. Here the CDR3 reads CASGLRPGIHQPQHF. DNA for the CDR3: TGTGCTAGTGGTTTGCGCCCGGGTATTCATCAGCCCCAGCATTTT.

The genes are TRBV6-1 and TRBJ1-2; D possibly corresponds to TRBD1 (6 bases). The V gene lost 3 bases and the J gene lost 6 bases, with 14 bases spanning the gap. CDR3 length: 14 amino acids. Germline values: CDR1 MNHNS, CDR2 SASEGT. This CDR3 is CASSDRQELDGYTF. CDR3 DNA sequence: TGTGCCAGCAGTGACAGACAGGAGCTGGATGGCTACACCTTC.

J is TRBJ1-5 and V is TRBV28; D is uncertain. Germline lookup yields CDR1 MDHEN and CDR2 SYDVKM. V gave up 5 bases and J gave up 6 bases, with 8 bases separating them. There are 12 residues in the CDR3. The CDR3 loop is CASSPLGQPQHF. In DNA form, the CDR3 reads TGTGCCAGCAGTCCCCTGGGTCAGCCCCAGCATTTT.